The entry below gives a single TCR beta chain sequence along with its context. TCR beta cDNA was generated via 5'RACE template switching incorporating UMIs. TCRdb reprocessed the 5' RACE reads, with one entry per CDR3 protein and no DNA. This sample's clone table lists some 340,000 distinct CDR3 sequences. Germline V lookup: CDR1 SGHTA, CDR2 FQGNSA. The CDR3 sequence is 15 residues long. The data derive from a study of T cells expressing NK-cell markers. The source of this sequence is a man aged 18-75 years in good health. The chain has TRBV7-2 and TRBJ1-3. Sequenced material: blood T cells: a sorted CD56 or NKG2C T cell subset, CD4+ or CD8+ T cells, or bulk PBMC T cells (not recorded which). The CDR3 here is CASSQGLLGGNTIYF.